This note documents a single TCR beta chain sequence. Its specific antigen is unknown. Base-call qualities are not available, and no considerably larger clone is one nucleotide away. The entry originates in a study of T cells in Graves' hyperthyroidism and ophthalmopathy (dated by TCRdb to 2018 to 2020). About the study as a whole: Peripheral blood was collected at initial diagnosis, before any treatment. A discovery cohort of around 98 patients, 43 with Graves' ophthalmopathy and about 58 with stable Graves' hyperthyroidism, was used to find distinguishing TCR V-J signatures. Whether ophthalmopathy could be predicted prospectively was tested in an independent validation cohort made up of under 20 hyperthyroidism patients plus 17 patients who later progressed to ophthalmopathy. For training and testing, the 80 to 100 patients in the discovery cohort were randomly divided in a 7:3 ratio. In addition, the study compared T-cell repertoires in thyroid tissue and in blood from roughly six Graves' hyperthyroidism patients. After sampling, hyperthyroidism patients received methimazole starting at 30 mg daily, and ophthalmopathy patients received high-dose intravenous methylprednisolone. According to the paper, TCR Vbeta CDR3 sequencing was carried out on about 140 peripheral blood samples, which came from more than 40 ophthalmopathy, 75 or so hyperthyroidism and approximately 17 progressor patients. General conclusions and limits of the study: Sample size was not statistically predetermined, and blinding of investigators to group allocation was not performed. A model built on a 13 V-J signature distinguished ophthalmopathy from stable hyperthyroidism, reaching over 85% sensitivity and under 84% specificity in cross-validation and 80%/75% in testing. Blood samples also contained most of the expanded thyroid clonotypes (frequency above 0.001), which suggests that blood repertoires may reflect thyroid immune responses. In validation, progression to ophthalmopathy was predicted by the model with around 71% sensitivity and around 75% specificity, a median of about 6.8 months before onset.

The CDR3 measures 14 amino acids from cysteine to phenylalanine. Only the CDR3 DNA stays, 42 bases, in frame from base 1. The germline V gene encodes CDR1 SNHLY and CDR2 FYNNEI. V gives up 8 bases and J gives up 1 base, and the segment between their germline ends measures 9 bases. The TCR beta CDR3 regions were amplified from the RNA transcripts. For the first round of RT-PCR on the TCR CDR3, the HTBI primer set was used together with the Qiagen OneStep RT-PCR kit. Libraries were constructed in a second round of multiplex PCR, after which size selection and purification were performed. The libraries were sequenced on an Illumina HiSeq2000 using paired-end 100 bp reads. Under the source paper's analysis protocol: Raw data were processed with SOAPnuke, discarding reads with adapters, uncalled bases, mean Phred below 15, or no exact constant-primer or identifier match. High-quality paired reads were merged using COPE v1.2.5, and each unique nucleotide sequence was defined as a clonotype. Clonotypes were aligned to IMGT TRBV, TRBD and TRBJ reference segments using MiTCR v1.1. Analysis was restricted to V-J combinations with a frequency above 0.0001, which covered over 98% of repertoires. A TCS score was defined as the ratio between F50 (clonal expansion) and ExV (chaos), using BLOSUM62-based TCRdist between CDR3 peptides within each V-J. Welch's t-statistics and random forest reduced fewer than 600 V-J features to roughly 13, which were used in a naive Bayes classifier (R e1071). TCRdb applied fastp at Q25 and MiXCR to the public reads, then kept only in-frame beta chains. Here each entry gathers all rows of one CDR3 protein and keeps the most common genes and DNA. The V and J calls here are based on TCRdb, not the publication. Here the sample has 550,000 to 800,000 distinct CDR3 sequences; 16% occur a single time. The ten most abundant clones make up under 8.5% of the sample.

Stable Graves' hyperthyroidism was defined as the absence of progression to ophthalmopathy over 18 months of follow-up. Hyperthyroidism patients were newly diagnosed, had a disease duration of under 2 months, and were aged 18 to 65 years. The study excluded patients with uncontrolled infections, other autoimmune diseases, pregnancy or lactation. Diagnoses were based on clinical symptoms, serum thyroxine and TRAb, thyroid ultrasound and orbital computed tomography. PBMCs were isolated from about 10 ml of fresh peripheral blood by Ficoll-Paque density gradient centrifugation. Trizol reagent was used to extract total RNA, and RNA quality was then checked on an Agilent 2100 Bioanalyzer.

Material for sequencing was blood. The receptor was derived from a man aged 18 to 29 with Graves' hyperthyroidism. Recombination connected TRBV2 to TRBJ2-6, with the D gene possibly TRBD1 or TRBD2, each one fitting 5 bases. The DNA is as follows: TGTGCCAGCCAAGGGGAGTCTGGGGCCAACGTCCTGACTTTC. Translated, it reads CASQGESGANVLTF.